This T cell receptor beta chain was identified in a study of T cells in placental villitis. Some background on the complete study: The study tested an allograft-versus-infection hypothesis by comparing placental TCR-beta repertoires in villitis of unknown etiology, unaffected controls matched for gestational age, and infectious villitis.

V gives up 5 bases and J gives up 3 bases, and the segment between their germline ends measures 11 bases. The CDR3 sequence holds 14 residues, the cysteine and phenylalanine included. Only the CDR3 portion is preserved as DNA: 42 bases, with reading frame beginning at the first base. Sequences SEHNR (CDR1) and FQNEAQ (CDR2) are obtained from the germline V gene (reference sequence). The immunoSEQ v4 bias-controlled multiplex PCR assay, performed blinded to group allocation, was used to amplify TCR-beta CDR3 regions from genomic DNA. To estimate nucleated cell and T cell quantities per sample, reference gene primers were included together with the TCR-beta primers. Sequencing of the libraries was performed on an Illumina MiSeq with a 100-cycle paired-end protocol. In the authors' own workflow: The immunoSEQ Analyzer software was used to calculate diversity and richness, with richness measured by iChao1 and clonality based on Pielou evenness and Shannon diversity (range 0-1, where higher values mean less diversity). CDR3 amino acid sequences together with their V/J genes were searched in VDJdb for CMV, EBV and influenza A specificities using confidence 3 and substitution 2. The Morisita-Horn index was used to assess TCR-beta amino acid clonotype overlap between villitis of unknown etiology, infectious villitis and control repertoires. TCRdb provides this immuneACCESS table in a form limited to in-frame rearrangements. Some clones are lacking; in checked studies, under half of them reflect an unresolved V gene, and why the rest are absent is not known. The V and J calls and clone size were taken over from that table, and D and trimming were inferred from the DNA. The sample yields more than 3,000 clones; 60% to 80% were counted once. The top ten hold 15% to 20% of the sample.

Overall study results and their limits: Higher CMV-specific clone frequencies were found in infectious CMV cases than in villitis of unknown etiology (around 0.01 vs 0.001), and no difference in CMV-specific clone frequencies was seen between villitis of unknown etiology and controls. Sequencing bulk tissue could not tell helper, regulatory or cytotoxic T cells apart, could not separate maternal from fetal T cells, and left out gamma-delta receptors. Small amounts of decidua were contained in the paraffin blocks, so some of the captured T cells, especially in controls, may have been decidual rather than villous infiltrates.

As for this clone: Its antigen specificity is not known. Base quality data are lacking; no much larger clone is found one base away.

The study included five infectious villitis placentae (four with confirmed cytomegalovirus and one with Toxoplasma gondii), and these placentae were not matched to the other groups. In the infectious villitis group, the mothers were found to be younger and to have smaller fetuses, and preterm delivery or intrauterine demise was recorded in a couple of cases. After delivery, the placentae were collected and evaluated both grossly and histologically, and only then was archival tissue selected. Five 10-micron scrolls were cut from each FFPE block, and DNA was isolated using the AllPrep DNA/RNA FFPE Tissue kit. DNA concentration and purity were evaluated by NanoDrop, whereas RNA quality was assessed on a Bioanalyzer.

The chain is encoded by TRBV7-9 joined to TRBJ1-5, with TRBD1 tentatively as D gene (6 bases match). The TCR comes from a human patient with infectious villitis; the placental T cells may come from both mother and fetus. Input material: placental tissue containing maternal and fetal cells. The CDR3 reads CASSDGQLNQPQHF. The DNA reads TGTGCCAGCAGCGACGGACAGCTCAATCAGCCCCAGCATTTT.